These 20 T cell receptor beta chains originate from one sample sequenced in a study of blood T cell repertoires in COVID-19. TCRdb keeps only in-frame clones here, not all; method: immunoSEQ multiplex PCR. The data hold 300,000 to 400,000 clones, with more than 70% observed a single time. The sequenced sample consisted of peripheral blood. The source is a woman between 50 and 59 years old who had recovered from COVID-19.

This rearrangement joins TRBV14 to TRBJ2-1; TRBD1 agrees at 9 bases. CDR3 length equals 19 residues. The V segment lost 1 base and the J segment 0 bases; nucleotides outside the gene matches: 10. Germline V gene lookup returns CDR1 SGHDN and CDR2 FVKESK. The CDR3, as DNA: TGTGCCAGCAGCCAAGCAGGGACAGGGTTTTTTAGCTCCTACAATGAGCAGTTCTTC. It specifies CASSQAGTGFFSSYNEQFF.

DNA of the CDR3: TGTGCCAGCAGCTCGAACCGCGGGGTTGGGAACGAGCAGTACTTC. It yields the protein CASSSNRGVGNEQYF. The chain links TRBV11-2 to TRBJ2-7, with a possible D match to TRBD2 (6 bases). Trimming pared 4 bases from V and 5 bases from J, leaving 18 bases between. CDR1 and CDR2 from the germline V gene are SGHAT and FQNNGV. The CDR3 runs to 15 residues.

The V gene is TRBV28, the J gene TRBJ2-3, with TRBD1 matching 9 bases. V shed 5 bases and J 6 bases; nucleotides not matched to a gene: 9. Looked up from germline, CDR1 is MDHEN and CDR2 is SYDVKM. The CDR3 sequence is 15 residues long. CDR3 sequence (DNA): TGTGCCAGCAGTCCACCTCCCGGGACAGGGGATACGCAGTATTTT. Protein: CASSPPPGTGDTQYF. The full variable domain, rest sourced from reference TRBV28 and TRBJ2-3, is DVKVTQSSRYLVKRTGEKVFLECVQDMDHENMFWYRQDPGLGLRLIYFSYDVKMKEKGDIPEGYSVSREKKERFSLILESASTNQTSMYLCASSPPPGTGDTQYFGPGTRLTVL.

The CDR3 coding sequence is TGTGCCACCAGTGACCGATCACAAGAGGATGAGCAGTTCTTC. Protein product: CATSDRSQEDEQFF. V and J are TRBV24-1 and TRBJ2-1; D is ambiguous. The germline gives CDR1 KGHDR, CDR2 SFDVKD. Trimming took 4 bases from V and 8 from J, leaving 14 bases between them. This CDR3 has 14 amino acids.

The chain joins TRBV7-8 to TRBJ2-3, with TRBD2 identical over 9 bases. Germline V lookup: CDR1 SGHVS, CDR2 FQNEAQ. The CDR3 covers 15 residues. V shed 1 base and J 6 bases; nucleotides not matched to a gene: 5. The CDR3 DNA follows: TGTGCCAGCAGCTTAGAGGCGGGAGGGTTTGATACGCAGTATTTT. This gives the protein CASSLEAGGFDTQYF.

The chain has TRBV7-7 and TRBJ2-3, with TRBD1 as a possible D gene (6 bases). Germline values: CDR1 SSHAT, CDR2 FNYEAQ (reference sequence). V lost 5 bases and J 0 bases, leaving 15 bases between the germline ends. The CDR3 covers 16 residues. The CDR3 region is CASSPGTIPSTDTQYF. DNA for the CDR3: TGTGCCAGCAGCCCGGGGACAATCCCTAGCACAGATACGCAGTATTTT.

A word on this clone: This CDR3 is also generated by other DNA sequences in the sample. The V gene is TRBV4-1, the J gene TRBJ2-3, with 7 bases that match TRBD1. This CDR3 region has 13 residues. V shed 4 bases and J 3 bases; nucleotides not matched to a gene: 1. Germline values: CDR1 MGHRA, CDR2 YSYEKL. CDR3 sequence reads: CASSRQGTDTQYF. The CDR3 DNA reads TGCGCCAGCAGCCGACAGGGAACAGATACGCAGTATTTT.

J is TRBJ2-3 and V is TRBV5-5; 7 nucleotides agree with TRBD2. The junction had 5 bases not matched to a gene; V was cut back by 4 bases and J by 0 bases. In germline, CDR1 is SGHKS, CDR2 YYEKEE (reference sequence). This CDR3 contains 15 residues. For the CDR3, the DNA is TGTGCCAGCAGCCACGGACTAGGAAGCACAGATACGCAGTATTTT. It specifies CASSHGLGSTDTQYF.

The V gene is TRBV10-3, the J gene TRBJ2-1; TRBD2 is a possible D gene (6 bases). Germline lookup yields CDR1 ENHRY and CDR2 SYGVKD. V gave up 0 bases and J gave up 6 bases, with 15 bases separating them. This CDR3 region has 16 residues. In DNA form, the CDR3 reads TGTGCCATCAGTGAGTCGCTACTAGCCCCGGTCAATGAGCAGTTCTTC. It specifies CAISESLLAPVNEQFF.

J is TRBJ2-5 and V is TRBV30; TRBD2 aligns across 8 bases. With 1 base clipped from V and 4 bases from J, the junction kept 8 bases outside the gene matches. CDR1 and CDR2 from the germline V gene are GTSNPN and SVGIG (reference sequence). This CDR3 is 15 amino acids long. The CDR3 DNA reads TGTGCCTGGAGTGGGACCCACGGGAGGGCAGAGACCCAGTACTTC. Residues: CAWSGTHGRAETQYF.

The chain joins TRBV12-3 or TRBV12-4 to TRBJ1-2; 9 bases fit TRBD1. The CDR3 has 13 amino acids. After removal of 5 bases from V and 6 bases from J, the junction contained 4 bases not matched to a gene. CDR3 DNA: TGTGCCAGCAGTCCTACAGGGGGCCATGGCTACACCTTC. This sequence encodes CASSPTGGHGYTF.

This chain uses TRBV7-2 with TRBJ1-2; 9 nucleotides match TRBD1. This CDR3 region has 12 residues. V gave up 11 bases and J gave up 2 bases; unmatched junction bases: 3. The germline CDR1 and CDR2 sequences are SGHTA and FQGNSA. CDR3 sequence reads: CAATGGNYGYTF. The CDR3 DNA reads as TGTGCCGCCACAGGGGGCAACTATGGCTACACCTTC.

The rearrangement links TRBV19 to TRBJ2-7; 8 positions agree with TRBD1. Germline V gene sequence: CDR1 LNHDA, CDR2 SQIVND (reference sequence). V trimming: 5 bases; J trimming: 2 bases; junction bases outside the gene matches: 5. The CDR3 is 14 amino acids. CDR3 nucleotides: TGTGCCAGTAGTCCGGGGACAGGACCCTACGAGCAGTACTTC. This encodes CASSPGTGPYEQYF.

This chain links TRBV5-1 with TRBJ1-3, with TRBD1 identical over 8 bases. With 0 bases clipped from V and 3 bases from J, the junction kept 5 bases outside the gene matches. The CDR3 extends over 16 amino acids. Germline values: CDR1 SGHRS, CDR2 YFSETQ. The DNA of the CDR3 is TGCGCCAGCAGCTTGGCGGGACAGGTCTTTGGAAACACCATATATTTT. Translated, it gives CASSLAGQVFGNTIYF.

The rearrangement uses TRBV6-6 and TRBJ1-1; D gene uncertain. The V end lost 7 bases, the J end lost 7 bases, and 13 bases lay between the germline ends. This CDR3 contains 12 residues. Per the germline V gene, CDR1 is MNHNY and CDR2 is SVGAGI (reference sequence). CDR3 DNA: TGTGCCAGCAAATCCTCCTTATTTGAAGCTTTCTTT. Translation gives CASKSSLFEAFF.

The chain combines TRBV12-5 with TRBJ2-2, with a tentative D call TRBD1 (6 bases). This CDR3 has 17 amino acids. The V gene's germline CDR1 is LGHNT and CDR2 FRNRAP. V lost 0 bases, J lost 0 bases, and 11 bases lay in between. This chain's CDR3 is CASGLVLGGANTGELFF. Written as DNA, the CDR3 is TGTGCTAGTGGTTTGGTACTTGGGGGCGCGAACACCGGGGAGCTGTTTTTT. Filled out from reference TRBV12-5 and TRBJ2-2, the complete variable domain reads DARVTQTPRHKVTEMGQEVTMRCQPILGHNTVFWYRQTMMQGLELLAYFRNRAPLDDSGMPKDRFSAEMPDATLATLKIQPSEPRDSAVYFCASGLVLGGANTGELFFGEGSRLTVL.

This sequence joins TRBV19 and TRBJ2-5; TRBD1 might be the D (5 bases). Germline CDR1 and CDR2: LNHDA and SQIVND (reference sequence). Trimming took off 4 bases at V and 5 bases at J, with 14 bases between the two ends. The CDR3 consists of 14 residues. CDR3 amino acids: CASSTQGTSETQYF. The CDR3 region has the DNA TGTGCCAGTAGTACCCAGGGCACGTCGGAGACCCAGTACTTC.

The V call is TRBV5-6, the J call TRBJ2-7; no clear D gene. The V and J ends lost 0 bases and 3 bases respectively, with 7 bases between them. The CDR3 consists of 13 residues. Germline CDR1 reads SGHDT; CDR2 reads YYEEEE. The CDR3 sequence is CASSLAGYYEQYF. In nucleotides, the CDR3 is TGTGCCAGCAGCTTGGCGGGTTACTACGAGCAGTACTTC. The full variable domain, with the rest looked up from reference TRBV5-6 and TRBJ2-7, is DAGVTQSPTHLIKTRGQQVTLRCSPKSGHDTVSWYQQALGQGPQFIFQYYEEEERQRGNFPDRFSGHQFPNYSSELNVNALLLGDSALYLCASSLAGYYEQYFGPGTRLTVT.

V and J are TRBV18 and TRBJ1-3; 7 bases agree with TRBD1. V trimming: 5 bases; J trimming: 0 bases; junction bases outside the gene matches: 7. The CDR3 spans 16 residues. Germline V lookup: CDR1 KGHSH, CDR2 LQKENI. CDR3 sequence: CASSSSGQHSGNTIYF. The CDR3 region has the DNA TGTGCCAGCTCATCCTCGGGACAGCACTCTGGAAACACCATATATTTT.

The chain carries TRBV5-4 and TRBJ1-3; 8 bases match TRBD1. The trim removed 4 bases at V and 3 bases at J, leaving 9 bases unmatched. Per the germline V gene, CDR1 is SGHNT and CDR2 is YYREEE (reference sequence). The CDR3 contains 16 residues. CDR3 coding DNA: TGTGCCAGCAGCCGGGGATCAGGGGGCCTTGGAAACACCATATATTTT. This translates into CASSRGSGGLGNTIYF.